The 15 T cell receptor beta chains given below trace back to one sample, sequenced in a study of T cells generated in artificial thymic organoids. Reverse primers in the TRAC or TRBC constant regions drove separate semi-nested PCRs for TCRalpha and TCRbeta. TCRdb itself ran the 5' RACE reads through MiXCR, one entry per CDR3 protein. The sample consists of 5,700 or so distinct CDR3 sequences, around a quarter of them appearing once. These TCRs' antigens remain unknown. Artificial thymic organoids aggregated human hematopoietic stem and progenitor cells with human DLL1-expressing MS5 murine stromal cells. Organoids were seeded with FACS-purified CD34+CD3- stem and progenitor cells depleted of residual T cells. The sample comprised naive CD8+ T cells grown in artificial thymic organoids from cord blood stem and progenitor cells. This sample's subset: CD3+TCRalphabeta+CD8SP T cells; for blood, CD45RO-CCR7+ naive CD8+ T cells. The receptors were sampled from a human donor who gave cord blood stem cells for thymic organoid culture, a cardiac surgery patient who gave postnatal thymus, or a blood donor (not recorded which).

Concerning this clonotype itself: This may be a read error: a much more frequent sequence differs by one nucleotide. The gene calls are TRBV5-1 and TRBJ2-3; 13 positions match TRBD2. Germline V gene lookup returns CDR1 SGHRS and CDR2 YFSETQ. The CDR3 is made up of 15 amino acids. The CDR3 spells CASSRTSGRTDMQYF. DNA for the CDR3: TGCGCCAGCAGCCGGACTAGCGGGAGAACAGATATGCAGTATTTT. Complete variable domain (other parts from reference TRBV5-1 and TRBJ2-3): KAGVTQTPRYLIKTRGQQVTLSCSPISGHRSVSWYQQTPGQGLQFLFEYFSETQRNKGNFPGRFSGRQFSNSRSEMNVSTLELGDSALYLCASSRTSGRTDMQYFGPGTRLTVL.

This clonotype is medium-sized (0.01 to 0.1%) within its sample. This chain joins TRBV10-3 and TRBJ2-7; TRBD1 agrees at 7 bases. Germline-derived CDR1 and CDR2 are ENHRY and SYGVKD. The CDR3 consists of 12 residues. Trimming took 2 bases from V and 7 from J; bases not matched to a gene: 2. DNA of the CDR3: TGTGCCATCAGTGAGGAGGACAGGGAGCAGTACTTC. Amino acid sequence: CAISEEDREQYF.

The chain has TRBV6-6 and TRBJ1-2; the D gene is possibly TRBD1 (6 bases). Trimming shortened V by 6 bases and J by 5 bases, and 16 bases separated the two germline ends. Germline values: CDR1 MNHNY, CDR2 SVGAGI (reference sequence). The CDR3 sequence is 14 residues long. The CDR3 reads CASRNPDRLYGYTF. DNA of the CDR3: TGTGCCAGCAGGAACCCTGACAGGTTGTATGGCTACACCTTC.

In this sample, this clonotype turned up once. At one boundary the junction diverges from the germline segment, which might be a read error. The chain joins TRBV11-3 to TRBJ1-1; D ambiguous. In germline, CDR1 is SGHNT, CDR2 YENEEA. CDR3 length equals 13 residues. CDR3 region: CASRLGRNTEAFF. In DNA form, the CDR3 reads TGTGCCAGCCGCTTAGGGAGGAACACTGAAGCTTTCTTT.

This clonotype was seen more than once but under ten times. The CDR3 carries no conserved terminal phenylalanine or tryptophan, so it likely arises from a read error. The rearrangement uses TRBV7-3 and TRBJ1-1; 8 bases align to TRBD1. This CDR3 is 14 amino acids long. V shed 5 bases, J shed 4 bases, and the junction held 6 bases outside the gene matches. Germline CDR1 reads SGHTA; CDR2 reads FQGTGA. The CDR3 DNA follows: TGTGCCAGCAGCGTGACAGGGGTTATCACTGAAGCTTTCTCT. Protein: CASSVTGVITEAFS.

This clonotype was detected only a few times. V gene TRBV4-3 combines with J gene TRBJ1-2; TRBD1 aligns across 10 bases. Looked up from germline, CDR1 is LGHNA and CDR2 is YSLEER. CDR3 length: 16 amino acids. V dropped 4 bases and J dropped 4; count of bases not matched to a gene: 9. Here the CDR3 reads CASSRDRGSGSYGYTF. DNA of the CDR3: TGCGCCAGCAGCCGGGACAGGGGCTCCGGCTCCTATGGCTACACCTTC.

This rearrangement joins TRBV4-1 to TRBJ2-3; D is ambiguous. This CDR3 region has 17 residues. Trimming shortened V by 0 bases and J by 1 base, and 14 bases separated the two germline ends. Per the germline V gene, CDR1 is MGHRA and CDR2 is YSYEKL. The CDR3 bases are TGCGCCAGCAGCCAAGAGGGCTTTCTAAGGCGCACAGATACGCAGTATTTT. It specifies CASSQEGFLRRTDTQYF.

Ten or more counts support this clonotype. The chain recombines TRBV11-2 with TRBJ2-5; D is tentatively TRBD1 or TRBD2 (5 bases each). Looked up from germline, CDR1 is SGHAT and CDR2 is FQNNGV. Between the trimmed V and J ends, which lost 1 base and 2 bases, there was a span of 11 bases. The CDR3 consists of 15 residues. CDR3 nucleotide sequence: TGTGCCAGCAGCTTAGGGGGACGGACACAAGAGACCCAGTACTTC. Residues: CASSLGGRTQETQYF.

In this sample, this clonotype turned up a few times. The chain carries TRBV12-3 or TRBV12-4 and TRBJ2-5; 9 bases line up with TRBD2. The ends lost 2 bases at V and 5 bases at J; junction bases unmatched: 9. The CDR3 runs to 16 residues. CDR3 loop: CASSLFWLAGRETQYF. In nucleotides, the CDR3 is TGTGCCAGCAGTTTATTCTGGCTAGCGGGGAGGGAGACCCAGTACTTC.

This rearrangement joins TRBV3-1 to TRBJ2-1, with TRBD2 matching over 8 bases. This CDR3 spans 17 amino acids. CDR1 is LGHDT, CDR2 YNNKEL, per germline (reference sequence). V shed 3 bases, J shed 5 bases, and the junction held 12 bases outside the gene matches. CDR3: CASSHRGGGESHNEQFF. Written as DNA, the CDR3 is TGTGCCAGCAGCCATCGGGGGGGGGGCGAATCTCACAATGAGCAGTTCTTC.

By frequency in the sample, this clonotype is medium-sized. V usage is TRBV30 and J usage is TRBJ1-1; D call uncertain. Germline V gives CDR1 GTSNPN, CDR2 SVGIG (reference sequence). The CDR3 spans 11 residues. V was cut by 5 bases and J by 4 bases, with 8 bases left in between. As DNA, the CDR3 is TGTGCCTGGGGTCCCAGCACTGAAGCTTTCTTT. Amino acids: CAWGPSTEAFF.

By share, this clonotype ranks as medium-sized. The gene calls are TRBV4-2 and TRBJ2-5; D might be TRBD1 (5 bases). The CDR3 loop spans 15 amino acids. Per the germline V gene, CDR1 is LGHNA and CDR2 is YNFKEQ. Trimming stripped 4 bases from V and 9 bases from J, with 21 bases between. This chain's CDR3 is CASSLPRTVLGPQYF. The CDR3 DNA reads as TGTGCCAGCAGCCTCCCTCGAACCGTGCTGGGGCCCCAGTACTTC.

This clonotype counts as medium-sized. The chain links TRBV4-3 to TRBJ1-5, with TRBD1 as a possible D gene (5 bases). CDR3 length: 14 residues. With 1 base removed from V and 7 bases from J, the gap between germline ends came to 11 bases. CDR1 and CDR2 from the germline V gene are LGHNA and YSLEER. The CDR3 is CASSQGRGRQPQHF. The CDR3 region has the DNA TGCGCCAGCAGCCAAGGAAGGGGCAGGCAGCCCCAGCATTTT.

Points on this clonotype: The junction shows a germline mismatch at one end, possibly a read error. The V gene is TRBV5-1, the J gene TRBJ2-4; D perhaps matches TRBD1 (6 bases). From germline, CDR1 is SGHRS and CDR2 YFSETQ. The CDR3 consists of 18 residues. The CDR3 coding sequence is TGCGCCAGCAGCTACGGGACACCTAGAGTTTCAGCCAAAAGCATTCAGTACTTC. It yields the protein CASSYGTPRVSAKSIQYF.

This clonotype is labeled as medium-sized. The CDR3 DNA sequence: TGTGCCAGCAGCCATGACACACTTAACTATGGCTACACCTTC. Encoded protein: CASSHDTLNYGYTF. The V gene is TRBV4-2, the J gene TRBJ1-2; no clear D gene. Trimming pared 3 bases from V and 1 base from J, leaving 9 bases between. Germline V CDR1 and CDR2: LGHNA, YNFKEQ. The CDR3 contains 14 residues.